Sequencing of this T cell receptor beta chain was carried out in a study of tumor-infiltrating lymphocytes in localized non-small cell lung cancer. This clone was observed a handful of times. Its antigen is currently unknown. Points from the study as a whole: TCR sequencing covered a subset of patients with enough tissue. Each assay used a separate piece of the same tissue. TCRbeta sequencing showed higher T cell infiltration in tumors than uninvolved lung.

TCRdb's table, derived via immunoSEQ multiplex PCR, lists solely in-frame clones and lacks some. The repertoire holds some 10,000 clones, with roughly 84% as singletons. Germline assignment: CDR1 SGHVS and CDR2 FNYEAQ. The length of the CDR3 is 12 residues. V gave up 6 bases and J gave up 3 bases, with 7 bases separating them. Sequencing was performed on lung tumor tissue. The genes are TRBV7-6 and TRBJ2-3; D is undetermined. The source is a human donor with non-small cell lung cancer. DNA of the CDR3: TGTGCCAGCAGTGTACTGACAGATACGCAGTATTTT. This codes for CASSVLTDTQYF.